Shown below are 11 T cell receptor beta chains from a single sample sequenced in a study of Graves' ophthalmopathy and Graves' hyperthyroidism. Amplification targeted the TCR beta CDR3 regions, with RNA transcripts as the source material. Second-round multiplex PCR came after a first-round RT-PCR that employed HTBI primers. TCRdb independently ran MiXCR on the multiplex PCR reads; one entry per CDR3 protein. The sample has about 410,000 distinct CDR3 sequences; about 16% are singletons. Sequenced input: peripheral blood. The source is a woman between 18 and 29 years old with Graves' ophthalmopathy.

This clonotype has at least ten counts. This chain joins TRBV6-5 and TRBJ1-1; 8 bases match TRBD1. The germline V gene encodes CDR1 MNHEY and CDR2 SVGAGI. V lost 2 bases, J lost 8 bases, and 7 bases stayed unmatched. This CDR3 contains 14 residues. The CDR3: CASSYPLTGEEAFF. CDR3 DNA: TGTGCCAGCAGTTACCCTCTGACAGGGGAGGAAGCTTTCTTT.

This clonotype was recorded many times. V is TRBV19 and J is TRBJ1-5, with TRBD1 matching over 7 bases. The CDR3 covers 15 residues. Germline CDR1 reads LNHDA; CDR2 reads SQIVND (reference sequence). J was trimmed by 6 bases and V by 4 bases; bases with no gene match: 9. CDR3 amino acids: CASSTLPGGRQPQHF. In DNA form, the CDR3 reads TGTGCCAGTAGTACCTTACCAGGGGGGCGTCAGCCCCAGCATTTT.

This clonotype was seen ten or more times. V usage is TRBV20-1 and J usage is TRBJ1-2; a weak D match, TRBD1 (5 bases). Trimming took off 3 bases at V and 0 bases at J, with 11 bases between the two ends. Germline assignment: CDR1 DFQATT and CDR2 SNEGSKA (reference sequence). This CDR3 has 14 residues. CDR3 amino acids: CSARGDGTNYGYTF. In DNA, the CDR3 is TGCAGTGCTAGGGGGGACGGGACTAACTATGGCTACACCTTC.

This clonotype appeared many times. This chain uses TRBV6-5 with TRBJ2-7; 7 bases agree with TRBD2. Germline lookup yields CDR1 MNHEY and CDR2 SVGAGI. The CDR3 is 15 residues long. V gave up 1 base and J gave up 5 bases; unmatched junction bases: 8. The CDR3 region is CASSYFPAGLNEQYF. The CDR3 nucleotides are TGTGCCAGCAGTTACTTTCCAGCGGGGTTGAACGAGCAGTACTTC.

This clonotype was detected many times. Since a much larger clone is just one base distant, this may be a read error. The rearrangement uses TRBV12-3 or TRBV12-4 and TRBJ2-5; D may be TRBD2 (5 bases). The CDR3 has 13 amino acids. CDR3 in DNA: TGTGCCAGCGGTTTAGACGGGATAAAGACCCAGTACTTC. It codes for CASGLDGIKTQYF.

In this sample, this clonotype turned up many times. V is TRBV27 and J is TRBJ2-7; 14 positions agree with TRBD2. In germline, CDR1 is MNHEY, CDR2 SMNVEV (reference sequence). The CDR3 totals 16 residues. Germline trimming cut 8 bases from V and 6 bases from J; bases unmatched to any gene: 12. CDR3 residues: CASGLRPGLAGVEQYF. In DNA, the CDR3 is TGTGCCAGCGGCCTCCGCCCGGGACTAGCGGGAGTCGAGCAGTACTTC.

This clonotype was seen ten or more times. This sequence joins TRBV12-3 or TRBV12-4 and TRBJ2-5; TRBD2 matches at 8 bases. This CDR3 is 15 amino acids long. Losses at the gene ends were 5 bases for V and 7 bases for J; bases not matched to a gene: 12. The CDR3 reads CASSLPSGGAGTQYF. The DNA for the CDR3 is TGTGCCAGCAGTCTCCCTTCGGGGGGGGCCGGGACCCAGTACTTC.

In this sample, this clonotype turned up many times. The CDR3 region has the DNA TGTGCCAGCAGTGCCTACAGGGGGCGCTCCGGGGAGCTGTTTTTT. Translated, it gives CASSAYRGRSGELFF. The chain employs TRBV12-3 or TRBV12-4 and TRBJ2-2; 9 nucleotides line up with TRBD1. CDR3 length equals 15 residues. With V trimmed by 5 bases and J by 6 bases, 7 bases remained unmatched.

This clonotype was counted a few times. This chain connects TRBV6-1 to TRBJ2-7, with D hard to call. Trimming cost V 6 bases and J 2 bases, with 14 bases left between them. In germline, CDR1 is MNHNS, CDR2 SASEGT. This CDR3 contains 14 residues. CDR3 DNA: TGTGCCAGCAGGCCACCCCAGGATACCTACGAGCAGTACTTC. As protein: CASRPPQDTYEQYF.

This clonotype occurred many times. The junction does not match germline at one end; this may be a read error. The rearrangement uses TRBV28 and TRBJ2-7; 7 nucleotides agree with TRBD1. CDR3 size: 14 residues. The germline gives CDR1 MDHEN, CDR2 SYDVKM. The CDR3 sequence: CASSPPGTDYGQYF. The CDR3 DNA reads as TGTGCCAGCAGTCCCCCCGGGACAGACTACGGGCAGTACTTC.

In its sample, this clonotype was seen a few times. The genes are TRBV6-2 or TRBV6-3 and TRBJ2-7; D ambiguous. Trimming shortened V by 5 bases and J by 3 bases, and 17 bases separated the two germline ends. CDR1 and CDR2 from the germline V gene are MNHEY and SVGEGT. CDR3 length: 15 residues. The CDR3: CASSPPGLPNYEQYF. CDR3 coding DNA: TGTGCCAGCAGTCCCCCGGGCCTGCCAAACTACGAGCAGTACTTC.